This T cell receptor beta chain was documented in a study of long-term antiretroviral therapy in people with HIV. The germline V gene has CDR1 LGHNT and CDR2 FRNRAP. The CDR3 loop spans 17 amino acids. The V and J ends lost 0 bases and 0 bases respectively, with 12 bases between them. Sequencing used immunoSEQ v3.0 at survey level. Using immunoSEQ multiplex PCR, the repertoire was profiled, and TCRdb retains in-frame clones only, with some absent. Of 25,000 to 35,000 clones listed, 78% are singletons. The sequencing here drew on unsorted PBMCs, taken 3.1 years after starting antiretroviral therapy. The origin of this receptor is a woman in her fifties or sixties with HIV. The V and J genes are TRBV12-5 and TRBJ1-3; D call uncertain. Here the CDR3 reads CASGLVLGASSGNTIYF. Here the CDR3 DNA reads TGTGCTAGTGGTTTGGTACTAGGCGCGAGCTCTGGAAACACCATATATTTT.